Listed below are T cell receptor beta chains from one sample, sequenced in a study of T cells in Graves' hyperthyroidism and ophthalmopathy. MiXCR, applied by TCRdb to the multiplex PCR reads, yields one record per CDR3 protein. In the table there are just over 550,000 distinct CDR3 sequences, about 43% of which are singletons. The sample taken for sequencing was peripheral blood or thyroid tissue (not recorded which). Receptor source: a woman aged 18-29 years with Graves' hyperthyroidism. Each CDR3 is given with its conserved first and last residue. Each record gives: clone size, J gene, D gene, V gene, CDR3 DNA, CDR3 protein. D genes are given only for firm matches. Size tells how often a clone was seen (once, few, many) or the class of an expanded clone, and some rows leave it out.

.	TRBJ2-5	TRBD2	TRBV24-1	TGTGCCACCAGTGGCCCCCGACTAGCGGGAGTTGGGGAGACCCAGTACTTC	CATSGPRLAGVGETQYF
.	TRBJ2-7	.	TRBV5-2	TGTGCCAGCACCATTGATACTAGAAGTACCTACGAGCAGTACTTC	CASTIDTRSTYEQYF
many	TRBJ1-1	.	TRBV5-1	TGCGCCAGCAGCTTGAGGGGGGACCTCGGATACGACACTGAAGCTTTCTTT	CASSLRGDLGYDTEAFF
once	TRBJ2-7	TRBD1	TRBV6-1	TGTGCCAGCAGTCCCACCGCCGGGACAGGGGCTGAGCAGTACTTC	CASSPTAGTGAEQYF
once	TRBJ1-1	.	TRBV7-2	TGTGCCAGCAGCGGGGGGGACGGACTGAACACTGAAGCTTTCTTT	CASSGGDGLNTEAFF
.	TRBJ2-5	TRBD1	TRBV12-3/TRBV12-4	TGTGCCAGCAGTTTCTCCCGGGGGAACAGGGGGCGCAGAGAGACCCAGTACTTC	CASSFSRGNRGRRETQYF
many	TRBJ1-3	.	TRBV29-1	TGCAGCGTTGTGGCAGGGCTTGGAAACACCATATATTTT	CSVVAGLGNTIYF
.	TRBJ2-3	.	TRBV25-1	TGTGCCAGCCCATGTCCTAAGAGGTCTACAGATACGCAGTATTTT	CASPCPKRSTDTQYF
once	TRBJ1-5	.	TRBV7-6	TGTGCCAGCAGTGTCCGTGCAGGCGGATATAGCAATCAGCCCCAGCATTTT	CASSVRAGGYSNQPQHF
.	TRBJ2-3	TRBD2	TRBV29-1	TGCAGCGAAATAGCGGGAGGTGTCGCAGATACGCAGTATTTT	CSEIAGGVADTQYF
.	TRBJ1-2	TRBD1	TRBV11-1	TGTGCCAGCAGCGCAGGGGGCGCTGTCTATGGCTACACCTTC	CASSAGGAVYGYTF
.	TRBJ1-1	.	TRBV19	TGTGCCAGTAGTACCCAGCATAACACTGAAGCTTTCTTT	CASSTQHNTEAFF
many	TRBJ1-1	.	TRBV10-3	TGTGCCATCAACCAAAGGGTGGCCACTGAAGCTTTCTTT	CAINQRVATEAFF
.	TRBJ1-1	.	TRBV10-3	TGTGCCGGGGGGGCCACTGAAGCTTTCTTT	CAGGATEAFF
few	TRBJ1-2	TRBD1	TRBV7-9	TGTGCCAGCAGTCCCCGCGGGACAGAAAATACCTTC	CASSPRGTENTF
.	TRBJ1-5	.	TRBV19	TGTGCCAGTAGCCCCCCAAGGCATAGCAATCAGCCCCAGCATTTT	CASSPPRHSNQPQHF
.	TRBJ1-1	.	TRBV7-2	TGTGCCAGCAGCACCCCCGGGAGGGAACATGAAGCTTTCTTT	CASSTPGREHEAFF
.	TRBJ1-5	.	TRBV2	TGTGCCAGCAGTCCCCGGGACATCTCATATCAGCCCCAGCATTTT	CASSPRDISYQPQHF
.	TRBJ1-2	TRBD1	TRBV27	TGTGCCAGCAGGGACAGGGAAGTCGGGGGCTACACCTTC	CASRDREVGGYTF
.	TRBJ1-4	TRBD1	TRBV14	TGTGCCAGCAGCCATCGACAGGGGGCAAGTCATGAAAAACTGTTTTTT	CASSHRQGASHEKLFF
.	TRBJ1-2	.	TRBV7-2	TGTGCCAGCAGCCTCGTTACAGCGGCCCTGAATGGCTACACCTTC	CASSLVTAALNGYTF
once	TRBJ2-2	.	TRBV20-1	TGCAGTGCTAGACTCGGGGCGGACACCGGGGAGCTGTTTTTT	CSARLGADTGELFF
once	TRBJ1-2	TRBD1	TRBV25-1	TGTGCCAGCAGTCGGACAGGGGGCGAGGGCTACACCTTC	CASSRTGGEGYTF
.	TRBJ2-5	TRBD1	TRBV7-7	TGTGCCAGCAGCTTAGGTCCCCGACAGGGGGGGCCAGTGGCCCAGTACTTC	CASSLGPRQGGPVAQYF
many	TRBJ2-7	.	TRBV29-1	TGCAGCGTTGACCCCCAGTACCTTGCCCCCTACGAGCAGTACTTC	CSVDPQYLAPYEQYF
many	TRBJ1-1	TRBD1	TRBV29-1	TGCAGCGTTGAAAGGGGGCCGAACACTGAAGCTTTCTTT	CSVERGPNTEAFF
many	TRBJ2-5	.	TRBV20-1	TGCAGTGCTAGAGCGCCCAGGTCAGAGACCCAGTACTTC	CSARAPRSETQYF
.	TRBJ2-3	.	TRBV25-1	TGTGCCAGCAGAGATCTAGCGCCCCGCACAGATACGCAGTATTTT	CASRDLAPRTDTQYF
many	TRBJ1-4	TRBD1	TRBV25-1	TGTGCCAGCAGTCCCTGGGGGGACAGGGATGAAAAACTGTTTTTT	CASSPWGDRDEKLFF
few	TRBJ1-2	.	TRBV10-3	TGTGCCAGCAGTTACGGTAGGGGCATCTATGGCTACACCTTC	CASSYGRGIYGYTF
many	TRBJ1-1	.	TRBV15	TGTGCCACCAGCAGAGATCATCGGGTAGTCGCTGAAGCTTTCTTT	CATSRDHRVVAEAFF
many	TRBJ2-7	.	TRBV29-1	TGCAGCGGCAGCAGCGGGTTCTCCTACGAGCAGTACTTC	CSGSSGFSYEQYF
many	TRBJ2-7	TRBD2	TRBV7-2	TGTGCCATACGACTAGCGGGAGGCCACGAGCAGTACTTC	CAIRLAGGHEQYF
many	TRBJ1-3	.	TRBV12-3/TRBV12-4	TGTGCCAGCAGTTCGGACTCTGGAAACACCATATATTTT	CASSSDSGNTIYF
.	TRBJ2-7	TRBD1	TRBV29-1	TGCAGCGTTGCACGGGACAGGGTGTCCTACGAGCAGTACTTC	CSVARDRVSYEQYF
.	TRBJ1-5	TRBD1	TRBV19	TGTGCCAGTAGTATCCTCCCGGGACAGGGAAAGGTGGGCAATCAGCCCCAGCATTTT	CASSILPGQGKVGNQPQHF
few	TRBJ2-7	.	TRBV12-3/TRBV12-4	TGTGCCAGCAGGGCCCCGGGCTACGAGCAGTACTTC	CASRAPGYEQYF
many	TRBJ1-5	TRBD1	TRBV7-2	TGTGCCAGCAGCCTAACCGGGACAGGGGGCCACCAGCCCCAGCATTTT	CASSLTGTGGHQPQHF
.	TRBJ1-1	.	TRBV25-1	TGTGCCAGCGTTGAAAGGAACACTGAAGCTTTCTTT	CASVERNTEAFF
few	TRBJ2-7	TRBD1	TRBV20-1	TGCAGTGCCCTCCAGACAGGGAGTCTCTACGAGCAGTACTTC	CSALQTGSLYEQYF
.	TRBJ1-5	.	TRBV7-2	TGTGCCAGCAGCTTGGGCAGGGCGCAGCCCCAGCATTTT	CASSLGRAQPQHF
.	TRBJ1-5	.	TRBV25-1	TGTGCCAGCAGTAAAACAGGGCCTCCTAGCAATCAGCCCCAGCATTTT	CASSKTGPPSNQPQHF
.	TRBJ1-1	TRBD1	TRBV5-1	TGCGCCAGCAGCAACCGACAGGGGGGGGTGAACACTGAAGCTTTCTTT	CASSNRQGGVNTEAFF
.	TRBJ1-1	.	TRBV10-3	TGTGCCATCAGTGAGTCGGAGGGGGACACTGAAGCTTTCTTT	CAISESEGDTEAFF
many	TRBJ2-7	TRBD1	TRBV15	TGTGCCACCAGCAGAGCCCTACAGGGGAACTACGAGCAGTACTTC	CATSRALQGNYEQYF
.	TRBJ1-1	TRBD1	TRBV7-9	TGTGCCAGCAGCGAAAACAGGGGGCAAACTGAAGCTTTCTTT	CASSENRGQTEAFF
.	TRBJ1-3	.	TRBV6-1	TGTGCCAGCAGTGAAGAGGGACACTCTGGAAACACCATATATTTT	CASSEEGHSGNTIYF
many	TRBJ2-5	.	TRBV30	TGTGCCTGGAGAACGGTACCGGCAGAGACCCAGTACTTC	CAWRTVPAETQYF
few	TRBJ1-2	.	TRBV2	TGTGCCAGCAGTACCCTCGGGACAAAGCTTAACTATGGCTACACCTTC	CASSTLGTKLNYGYTF
.	TRBJ1-5	.	TRBV24-1	TGTGCCACCAGTGACATAGGGGCGTACGCTCAGCCCCAGCATTTT	CATSDIGAYAQPQHF
few	TRBJ2-7	TRBD2	TRBV6-5	TGTGCCAGCAGTTACTCGGTCGGGAGGGGGAACGAGCAGTACTTC	CASSYSVGRGNEQYF
.	TRBJ2-2	.	TRBV7-9	TGTGCCAGCACCCTCGGGGCTCAGTTTTTT	CASTLGAQFF
many	TRBJ1-2	.	TRBV24-1	TGTGCCACCAGTGATCCCTTTACGGAGGCGTATGGCTACACCTTC	CATSDPFTEAYGYTF
.	TRBJ2-1	.	TRBV7-9	TGTGCCAGCAGCTTATTTCCTGAGCAGTTCTTC	CASSLFPEQFF
.	TRBJ1-6	.	TRBV20-1	TGCAGTGCCGGATTATCAAGCTCCTATAATTCACCCCTCCACTTT	CSAGLSSSYNSPLHF
.	TRBJ2-7	TRBD2	TRBV7-9	TGTGCCAGCAGCTTTGAGGTAGCGGGAGAATGGGTGGAGCAGTACTTC	CASSFEVAGEWVEQYF
few	TRBJ2-7	TRBD2	TRBV19	TGTGCCAGTAGACACACTAGCGGGAGGGCCTACGAGCAGTACTTC	CASRHTSGRAYEQYF
.	TRBJ2-7	TRBD1	TRBV7-9	TGTGCCAGCAGCCAAGAAGTCGGACAGGGTTTCGAGCAGTACTTC	CASSQEVGQGFEQYF
.	TRBJ2-7	.	TRBV7-6	TGTGCCAGCAGCTTATGGGGGGGCAGGGACGAGCAGTACTTC	CASSLWGGRDEQYF